What follows is one T cell receptor beta chain and its context. What it recognizes is unknown. The data stem from a study of T cell repertoires in cytomegalovirus infection. The wider study: Public TCR beta signatures marked donors with CMV infection and the matching HLA. Whole-study results and caveats: CMV carriers with the relevant HLA were identified by cumulative public TCR beta family frequency. CMV-specific TCR beta clonotypes restricted by HLA-C dominated the ex vivo response.

TCRdb called the reads again in MiXCR, with one record for every CDR3 protein. Among approximately 500,000 distinct CDR3 sequences, approximately 15% were seen once, and the ten largest hold roughly a quarter. The V segment lost 6 bases and the J segment 3 bases; nucleotides outside the gene matches: 9. The CDR3 consists of 16 residues. Germline values: CDR1 SEHNR, CDR2 FQNEAQ (reference sequence). V is TRBV7-9 and J is TRBJ2-1; 9 positions match TRBD1. The specimen sequenced was CD8+ T cells from PBMCs. The sequence was obtained from a human donor in good health (CMV status not recorded). Some clones in this sample may be carry-over from other donors' samples. The CDR3 protein is CASRKGTGWFYNEQFF. The CDR3 DNA is TGTGCCAGCAGAAAGGGGACAGGGTGGTTCTACAATGAGCAGTTCTTC.